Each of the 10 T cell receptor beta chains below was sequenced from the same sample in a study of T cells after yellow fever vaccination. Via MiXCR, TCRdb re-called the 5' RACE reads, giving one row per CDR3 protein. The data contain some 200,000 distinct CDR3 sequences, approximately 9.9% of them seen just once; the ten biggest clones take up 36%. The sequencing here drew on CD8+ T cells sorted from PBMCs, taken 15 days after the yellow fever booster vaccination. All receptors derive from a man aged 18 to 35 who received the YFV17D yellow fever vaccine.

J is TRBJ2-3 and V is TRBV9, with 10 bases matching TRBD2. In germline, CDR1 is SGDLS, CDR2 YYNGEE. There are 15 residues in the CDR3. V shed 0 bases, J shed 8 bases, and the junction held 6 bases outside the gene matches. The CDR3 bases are TGTGCCAGCAGCGTAGAGGCTAGCGGGGGAGGTACGCAGTATTTT. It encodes CASSVEASGGGTQYF.

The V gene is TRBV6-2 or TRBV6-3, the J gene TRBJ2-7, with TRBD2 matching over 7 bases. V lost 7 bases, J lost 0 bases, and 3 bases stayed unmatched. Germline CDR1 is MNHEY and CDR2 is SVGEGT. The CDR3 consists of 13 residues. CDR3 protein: CASKAGSSYEQYF. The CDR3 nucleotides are TGTGCCAGCAAAGCGGGGAGCTCCTACGAGCAGTACTTC.

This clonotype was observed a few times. Written as DNA, the CDR3 is TGTGCCAGCACCCCGGGGTGGGGTACAGATACGCAGTATTTT. Its protein product is CASTPGWGTDTQYF. The chain links TRBV5-6 to TRBJ2-3; tentatively, D is TRBD2 (5 bases). The length of the CDR3 is 14 residues. The V gene lost 6 bases and the J gene lost 3 bases, with 14 bases spanning the gap. Germline V gene data show CDR1 as SGHDT and CDR2 as YYEEEE.

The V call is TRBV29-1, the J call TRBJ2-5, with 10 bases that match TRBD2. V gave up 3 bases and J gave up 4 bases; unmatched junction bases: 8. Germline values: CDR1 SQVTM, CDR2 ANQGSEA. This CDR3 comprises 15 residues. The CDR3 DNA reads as TGCAGCGTTGATAGCGGGGGGTCACAACCAGAGACCCAGTACTTC. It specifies CSVDSGGSQPETQYF.

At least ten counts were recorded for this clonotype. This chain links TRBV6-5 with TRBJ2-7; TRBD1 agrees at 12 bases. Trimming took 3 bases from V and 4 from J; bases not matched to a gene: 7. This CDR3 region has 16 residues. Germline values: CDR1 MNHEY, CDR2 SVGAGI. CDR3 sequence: CASSYSGTGGLYEQYF. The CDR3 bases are TGTGCCAGCAGTTATTCCGGGACAGGGGGCTTATACGAGCAGTACTTC.

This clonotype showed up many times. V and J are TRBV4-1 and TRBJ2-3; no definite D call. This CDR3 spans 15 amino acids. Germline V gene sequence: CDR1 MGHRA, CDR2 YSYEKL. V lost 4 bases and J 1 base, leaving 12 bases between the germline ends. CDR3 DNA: TGCGCCAGCAGCCCGAGGTGGGTGGGCACAGATACGCAGTATTTT. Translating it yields CASSPRWVGTDTQYF.

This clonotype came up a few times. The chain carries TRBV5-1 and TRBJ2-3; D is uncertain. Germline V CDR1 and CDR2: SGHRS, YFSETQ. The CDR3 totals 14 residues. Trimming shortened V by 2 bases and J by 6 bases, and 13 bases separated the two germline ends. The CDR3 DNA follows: TGCGCCAGCAGCTTCAGTGACCCGCGCGATACGCAGTATTTT. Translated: CASSFSDPRDTQYF.

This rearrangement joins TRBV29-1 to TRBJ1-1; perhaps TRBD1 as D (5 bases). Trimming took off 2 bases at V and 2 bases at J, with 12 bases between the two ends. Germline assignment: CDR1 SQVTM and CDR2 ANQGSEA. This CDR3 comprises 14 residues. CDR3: CSVEPEGLNTEAFF. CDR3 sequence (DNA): TGCAGCGTTGAACCCGAGGGGTTAAACACTGAAGCTTTCTTT. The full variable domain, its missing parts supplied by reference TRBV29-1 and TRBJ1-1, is SAVISQKPSRDICQRGTSLTIQCQVDSQVTMMFWYRQQPGQSLTLIATANQGSEATYESGFVIDKFPISRPNLTFSTLTVSNMSPEDSSIYLCSVEPEGLNTEAFFGQGTRLTVV.

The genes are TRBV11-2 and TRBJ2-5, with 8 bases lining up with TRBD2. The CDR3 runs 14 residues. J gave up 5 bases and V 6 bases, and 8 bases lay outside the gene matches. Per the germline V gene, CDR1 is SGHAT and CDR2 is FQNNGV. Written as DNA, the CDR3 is TGTGCCAGCAGGTCCGGGGGGGGGCGTGAGACCCAGTACTTC. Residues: CASRSGGGRETQYF.

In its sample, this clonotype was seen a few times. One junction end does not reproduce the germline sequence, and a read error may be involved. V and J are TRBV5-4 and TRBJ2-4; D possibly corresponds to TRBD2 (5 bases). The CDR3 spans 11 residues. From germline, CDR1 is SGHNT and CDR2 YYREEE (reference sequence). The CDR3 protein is CASSFRGRETF. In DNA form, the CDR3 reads TGTGCCAGCAGCTTCCGAGGGCGCGAGACCTTC. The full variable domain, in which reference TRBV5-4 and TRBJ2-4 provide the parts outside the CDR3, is ETGVTQSPTHLIKTRGQQVTLRCSSQSGHNTVSWYQQALGQGPQFIFQYYREEENGRGNFPPRFSGLQFPNYSSELNVNALELDDSALYLCASSFRGRETFGAGTRLSVL.